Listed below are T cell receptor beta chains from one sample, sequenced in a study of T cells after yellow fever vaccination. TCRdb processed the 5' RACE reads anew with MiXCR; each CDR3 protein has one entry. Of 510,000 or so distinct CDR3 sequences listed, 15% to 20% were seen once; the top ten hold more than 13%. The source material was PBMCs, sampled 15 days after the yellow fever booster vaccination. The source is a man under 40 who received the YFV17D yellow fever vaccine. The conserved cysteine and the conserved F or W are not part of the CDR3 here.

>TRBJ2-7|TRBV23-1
ASTVRQGSEQY
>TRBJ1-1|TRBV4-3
ASSQAGRYNTEAF
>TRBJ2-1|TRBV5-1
ASSLGGLVDEQF
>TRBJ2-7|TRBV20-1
SAADPGQSSYEQY
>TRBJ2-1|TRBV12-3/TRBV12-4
ASSSNGLAGDVGVNEQF
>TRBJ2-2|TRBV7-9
ASRERTTSTGELF
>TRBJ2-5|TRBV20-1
SAHAGVASETQY
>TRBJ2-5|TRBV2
ASRPSDVGETQY
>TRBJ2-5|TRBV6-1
ASSTPSGLGGTQY
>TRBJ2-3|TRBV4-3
ASSQEVGLAGATDTQY
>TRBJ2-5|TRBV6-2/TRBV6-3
ASRGIQGIEETQY
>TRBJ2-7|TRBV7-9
ASSSPSGSHYEQY
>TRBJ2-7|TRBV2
ASRGEQY
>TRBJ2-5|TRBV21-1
ASSNIYRKETQY
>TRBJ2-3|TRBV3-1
ASSQGVAGDHTQY
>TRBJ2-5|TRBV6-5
ASSYPPGGTPQETQY
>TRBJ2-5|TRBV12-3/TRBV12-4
ASSFSPGGAQY
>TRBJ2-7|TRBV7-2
ASSFSGGRYEQY
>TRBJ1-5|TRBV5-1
ASSLGGTGTQPQH
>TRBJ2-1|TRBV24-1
ATSDGQGAYNEQF
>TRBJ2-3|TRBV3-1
ASSQTQGNTQY
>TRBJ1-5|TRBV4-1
ASSHSLTGSLQPQH
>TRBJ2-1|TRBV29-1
SVGQYNEQF
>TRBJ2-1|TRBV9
ASSVEGTLYPYNEQF
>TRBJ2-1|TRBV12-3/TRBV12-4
ASSSFAGDEQF
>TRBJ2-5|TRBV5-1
ASSPGTGQETQY
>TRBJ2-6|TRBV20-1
SAFHPGANVLT
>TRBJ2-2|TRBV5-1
ASSLDPGNTGELF
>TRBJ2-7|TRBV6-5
ASSSPDRDEQY
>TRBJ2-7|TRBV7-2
ASGLGGSSYEQY
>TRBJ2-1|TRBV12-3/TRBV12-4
ASSREDLGEQF
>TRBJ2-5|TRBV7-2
ASSLVNQETQY
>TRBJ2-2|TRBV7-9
ASSLGSNVGELF
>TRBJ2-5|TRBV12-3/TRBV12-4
ASTLRAQETQY
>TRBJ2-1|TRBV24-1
ATSGQNNEQF
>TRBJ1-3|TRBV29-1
SVEERGRGNTIY
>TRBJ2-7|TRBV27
ASAVWEGPGYEQY
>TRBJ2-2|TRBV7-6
ASSLARWLETGELF
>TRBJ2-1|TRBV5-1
ASIFGTGARNEQF
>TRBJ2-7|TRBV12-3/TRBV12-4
ASMGGQLY
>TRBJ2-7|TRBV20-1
SASGDYSYEQY
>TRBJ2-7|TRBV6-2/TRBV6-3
ASSDGGHYEQY
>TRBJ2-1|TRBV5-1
ASSPGGGLAGGEQF
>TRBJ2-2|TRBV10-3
AIRTGETDTGELF
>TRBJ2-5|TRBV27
ASSEDTQTQY
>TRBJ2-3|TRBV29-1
SVGGQLTDTQY
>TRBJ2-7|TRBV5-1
ASSLTRGNYEQY
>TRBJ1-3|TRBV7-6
ASSLVMTGGGNTIY
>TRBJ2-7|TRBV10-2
ASSYPTSGRSYEQY
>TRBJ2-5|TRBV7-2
ASSYYSGGYQETQY
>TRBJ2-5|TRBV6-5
ASRGGGGETQY
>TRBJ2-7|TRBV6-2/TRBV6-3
ASRPSGSPGEQY
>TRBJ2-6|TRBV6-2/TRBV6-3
ASSYSVYGANVLT
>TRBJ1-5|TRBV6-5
ASSLHSNNQPQH
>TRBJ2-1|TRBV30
AWSRDNTYNEQF
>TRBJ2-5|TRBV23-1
ASSQLQGRETQY
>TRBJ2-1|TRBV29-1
SLTPRTAGEQF